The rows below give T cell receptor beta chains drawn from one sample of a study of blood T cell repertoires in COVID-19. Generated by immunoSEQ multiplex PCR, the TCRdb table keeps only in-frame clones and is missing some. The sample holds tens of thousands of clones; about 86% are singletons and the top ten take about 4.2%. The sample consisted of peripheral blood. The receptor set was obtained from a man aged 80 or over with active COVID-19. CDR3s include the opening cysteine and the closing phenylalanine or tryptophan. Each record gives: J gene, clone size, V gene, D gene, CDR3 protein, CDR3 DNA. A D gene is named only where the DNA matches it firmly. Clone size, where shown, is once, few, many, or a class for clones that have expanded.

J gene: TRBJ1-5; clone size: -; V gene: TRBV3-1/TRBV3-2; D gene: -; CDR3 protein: CASSQEGGEPQHF; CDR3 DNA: TGTGCCAGCAGCCAAGAGGGGGGGGAGCCCCAGCATTTT
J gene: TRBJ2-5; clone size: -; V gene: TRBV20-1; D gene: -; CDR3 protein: CSASSEETQYF; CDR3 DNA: TGCAGTGCATCCTCTGAAGAGACCCAGTACTTC
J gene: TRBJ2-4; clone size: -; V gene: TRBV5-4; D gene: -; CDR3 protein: CASSNPGLLAKNIQYF; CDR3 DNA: TGTGCCAGCAGTAATCCGGGACTCCTAGCCAAAAACATTCAGTACTTC
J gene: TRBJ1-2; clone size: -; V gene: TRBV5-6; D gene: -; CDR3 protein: CASSFGTASYGYTF; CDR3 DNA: TGTGCCAGCAGCTTTGGTACAGCAAGCTATGGCTACACCTTC
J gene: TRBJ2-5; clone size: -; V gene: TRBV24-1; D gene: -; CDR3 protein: CATSDLRRTGGGQETQYF; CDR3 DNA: TGTGCCACCAGTGATTTGCGCCGGACAGGAGGGGGCCAAGAGACCCAGTACTTC
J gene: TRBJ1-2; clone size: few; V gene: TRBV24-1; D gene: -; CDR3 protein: CATSAVCRYTF; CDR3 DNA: TGTGCCACCAGTGCAGTGTGTCGCTACACCTTC
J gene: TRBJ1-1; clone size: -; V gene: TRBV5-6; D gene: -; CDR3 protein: CASSWANTEAFF; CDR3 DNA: TGTGCCAGCAGCTGGGCAAACACTGAAGCTTTCTTT
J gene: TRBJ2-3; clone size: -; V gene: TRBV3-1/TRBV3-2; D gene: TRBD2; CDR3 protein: CASSRLAGTHTQYF; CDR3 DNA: TGTGCCAGCAGCCGACTAGCGGGGACACATACGCAGTATTTT
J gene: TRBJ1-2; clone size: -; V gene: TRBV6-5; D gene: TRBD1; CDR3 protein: CASRAAGQGSGYTF; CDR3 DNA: TGTGCCAGCAGGGCGGCGGGACAGGGGAGCGGCTACACCTTC
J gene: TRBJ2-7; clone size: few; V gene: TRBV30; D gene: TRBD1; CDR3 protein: CAWSPPVDRVTEQYF; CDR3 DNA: TGTGCCTGGAGTCCCCCCGTAGACAGGGTAACCGAGCAGTACTTC
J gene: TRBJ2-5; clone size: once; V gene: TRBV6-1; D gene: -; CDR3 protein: CASSEATGRETQYF; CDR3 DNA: TGTGCCAGCAGTGAAGCCACAGGGCGAGAGACCCAGTACTTC
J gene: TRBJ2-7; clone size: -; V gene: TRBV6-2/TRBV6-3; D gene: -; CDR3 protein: CASSPLEWRVDEQYF; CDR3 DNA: TGTGCCAGCAGTCCGTTGGAGTGGAGGGTGGACGAGCAGTACTTC
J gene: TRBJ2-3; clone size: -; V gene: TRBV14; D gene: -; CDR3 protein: CASSPGWGTDTQYF; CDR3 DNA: TGTGCCAGCAGCCCGGGATGGGGCACAGATACGCAGTATTTT